The entry below gives a single T cell receptor beta chain sequence along with its context. Its antigen is unidentified. One entry per CDR3 protein, called by TCRdb with MiXCR from the RT-PCR reads. The sample consists of 450,000 to 700,000 distinct CDR3 sequences, 12% to 15% of them appearing once. Trimming shortened V by 2 bases and J by 3 bases, and 11 bases separated the two germline ends. CDR1 is DFQATT and CDR2 is SNEGSKA in the germline V gene (reference sequence). The CDR3 length is 13 residues. The data derive from a study of response to subunit inactivated influenza vaccine. Study outcomes and limitations: The authors suggested that every seasonal influenza vaccination recruits few new T cells.

The rearrangement joins TRBV20-1 to TRBJ2-7, with D maybe TRBD1 (6 bases). This material consisted of PBMCs from blood, taken 11 to 12 days after vaccination. This clonotype was sampled from a man aged 50 to 60 who received an inactivated influenza vaccine. CDR3 DNA: TGCAGTGCTAGAAAGGGACAAAACTACGAGCAGTACTTC. Protein product: CSARKGQNYEQYF.